The 27 T cell receptor beta chains in this list originate from one sample, sequenced in a study of shared clonotypes between healthy human individuals (dated by TCRdb to 2018 to 2020). Libraries were made using the immunoSEQ multiplex PCR assay. Entries here come from immuneACCESS through TCRdb and include only in-frame sequences with V and J called. Some clones fail to appear in such tables; in the studies checked, an unresolved V gene covers under half of the shortfall, and the cause of the remainder is unknown. Here the sample has around 2.1 million clones; roughly 91% occur a single time. Jointly, the top ten make up about 1.8% of the sample. CD8 naive samples were obtained by positive selection for CCR7 among CD45RO-negative cells, yielding a CD45RA+CCR7+ population from which TemRA cells were excluded. Sequenced: naive CD8+ T cells from PBMCs. This specimen's cell subset or site label, per the study, means: CD45RA+CCR7+. The receptors were sampled from a man aged 18 to 29 in good health. Some clones in this sample may be carry-over from other donors' samples.

A single count supports this clone. The chain carries TRBV4-3 and TRBJ1-4, with D possibly TRBD1 on 5 matching bases. V lost 4 bases and J 5 bases, leaving 14 bases between the germline ends. This CDR3 comprises 15 residues. The germline CDR1 and CDR2 sequences are LGHNA and YSLEER. The CDR3 reads CASSLTGTVNEKLFF. DNA of the CDR3: TGCGCCAGCAGCCTCACCGGGACGGTGAATGAAAAACTGTTTTTT.

As concerns this clone: Other DNA sequences within the sample encode an identical CDR3. This chain uses TRBV4-1 with TRBJ2-7, with D tentatively TRBD2 (5 bases). Between the trimmed V and J ends, which lost 1 base and 0 bases, there was a span of 7 bases. Germline values: CDR1 MGHRA, CDR2 YSYEKL. This CDR3 is 14 amino acids long. The CDR3 bases are TGCGCCAGCAGCCAAGTCGGGGTCTCCTACGAGCAGTACTTC. It is translated as CASSQVGVSYEQYF.

The genes are TRBV11-1 and TRBJ2-1; tentative D call: TRBD1 (6 bases). V dropped 3 bases and J dropped 15 bases, with 12 bases sitting between them. CDR1 is SGHAT and CDR2 is FQDESV in the germline V gene (reference sequence). The CDR3 consists of 11 residues. DNA for the CDR3: TGTGCCAGCAGCTTTGGGGGACAATGGTTCTTC. Translation: CASSFGGQWFF.

The chain carries TRBV27 and TRBJ2-7; TRBD1 agrees at 11 bases. V shed 5 bases, J shed 5 bases, and the junction held 14 bases outside the gene matches. Germline CDR1 is MNHEY and CDR2 is SMNVEV (reference sequence). The CDR3 covers 17 residues. The CDR3 coding sequence is TGTGCCAGCAGTCGACAGCCGGGACAGGGGGACGCAGACGAGCAGTACTTC. Translated: CASSRQPGQGDADEQYF.

The J gene is TRBJ1-3, the V gene TRBV9, with D tentatively TRBD1 (5 bases). Germline values: CDR1 SGDLS, CDR2 YYNGEE. Deletions cut 2 bases from V and 2 bases from J, with 11 bases between. This CDR3 is built from 15 residues. The CDR3, as DNA: TGTGCCAGCAGCGTGGATCAGGGTACTGGAAACACCATATATTTT. Translating it yields CASSVDQGTGNTIYF.

The rearrangement uses TRBV4-1 and TRBJ2-1, with no clear D. V was pared by 1 base and J by 13 bases, with 14 bases between. This CDR3 has 13 amino acids. The V gene's germline CDR1 is MGHRA and CDR2 YSYEKL. The CDR3 protein is CASSQASGKVQFF. In DNA form, the CDR3 reads TGCGCCAGCAGCCAAGCTAGTGGCAAAGTTCAGTTCTTC.

This chain's CDR3 is CASSPGQGTGELFF. The CDR3 nucleotides read TGTGCCAGCAGCCCGGGACAGGGCACCGGGGAGCTGTTTTTT. The chain employs TRBV9 and TRBJ2-2, with TRBD1 identical over 9 bases. V lost 4 bases to trimming and J lost 4 bases; unmatched junction nucleotides: 2. The CDR3 spans 14 residues. Germline V gene sequence: CDR1 SGDLS, CDR2 YYNGEE. Based on the CDR3 plus reference TRBV9 and TRBJ2-2, the full variable domain is DSGVTQTPKHLITATGQRVTLRCSPRSGDLSVYWYQQSLDQGLQFLIQYYNGEERAKGNILERFSAQQFPDLHSELNLSSLELGDSALYFCASSPGQGTGELFFGEGSRLTVL.

The J gene is TRBJ2-7, the V gene TRBV10-2, with D possibly called TRBD1 or TRBD2 (5 bases each). V lost 7 bases and J 5 bases, leaving 15 bases between the germline ends. Germline assignment: CDR1 WSHSY and CDR2 SAAADI. CDR3 length: 13 amino acids. The CDR3: CASTLTGADEQYF. As DNA, the CDR3 is TGCGCCAGCACCCTGACCGGGGCCGACGAGCAGTACTTC.

In DNA, the CDR3 is TGCGCCAGCAGCTTGGACAGGGTTGCTGAAAAACTGTTTTTT. It codes for CASSLDRVAEKLFF. The chain has TRBV5-1 and TRBJ1-4; the D gene is possibly TRBD1 (6 bases). V lost 0 bases and J lost 7, with 10 bases in between. The CDR3 runs 14 residues. The germline gives CDR1 SGHRS, CDR2 YFSETQ.

J is TRBJ2-1 and V is TRBV28; no firm D call. Germline V gene lookup returns CDR1 MDHEN and CDR2 SYDVKM. The V gene lost 2 bases and the J gene lost 0 bases, with 11 bases spanning the gap. This CDR3 comprises 16 residues. The CDR3 nucleotides read TGTGCCAGCAGTTTAGAACGCCTACCCTCCTACAATGAGCAGTTCTTC. It codes for CASSLERLPSYNEQFF. The entire variable domain, with the rest obtained from reference TRBV28 and TRBJ2-1, is as follows: DVKVTQSSRYLVKRTGEKVFLECVQDMDHENMFWYRQDPGLGLRLIYFSYDVKMKEKGDIPEGYSVSREKKERFSLILESASTNQTSMYLCASSLERLPSYNEQFFGPGTRLTVL.

This chain uses TRBV5-8 with TRBJ1-5; TRBD1 aligns across 9 bases. Germline V gives CDR1 SGHTS, CDR2 YDEGEE. This CDR3 has 14 amino acids. V was clipped by 5 bases and J by 7 bases; unmatched bases: 7. In DNA, the CDR3 is TGTGCCAGCAGTTTGACAGGGGGAGTGCAGCCCCAGCATTTT. This codes for CASSLTGGVQPQHF.

This chain links TRBV2 with TRBJ2-5; no firm D call. Trimming stripped 6 bases from V and 1 base from J, with 9 bases between. The CDR3 is made up of 13 amino acids. Germline lookup yields CDR1 SNHLY and CDR2 FYNNEI. The CDR3 loop reads CASRERIQETQYF. The CDR3 bases are TGTGCCAGCAGGGAAAGGATCCAAGAGACCCAGTACTTC.

The chain employs TRBV7-2 and TRBJ2-1; maybe TRBD2 (5 bases). Per the germline V gene, CDR1 is SGHTA and CDR2 is FQGNSA. V was shortened by 5 bases and J by 4 bases, with 15 bases between the two germline ends. The CDR3 runs 15 residues. This chain's CDR3 is CASSPTRFPYNEQFF. DNA of the CDR3: TGTGCCAGCAGCCCTACTAGGTTCCCTTACAATGAGCAGTTCTTC.

Turning to this clone: At one boundary the junction diverges from the germline segment, which might be a read error. This rearrangement joins TRBV19 to TRBJ2-7; either TRBD1 or TRBD2 may fit D (5 bases each). The CDR3 runs to 14 residues. Looked up from germline, CDR1 is LNHDA and CDR2 is SQIVND (reference sequence). DNA of the CDR3: TGCGCGACCCAACCGGGACCCAATCACGACGAGCAGTACTTC. Translating gives CATQPGPNHDEQYF.

The chain recombines TRBV28 with TRBJ1-5; D is unclear. Germline loops: CDR1 MDHEN, CDR2 SYDVKM. CDR3 length equals 15 residues. Trimming removed 6 bases at V and 0 bases at J, with 12 bases between. This CDR3 is CASSRTVISNQPQHF. The CDR3 DNA is TGTGCCAGCAGCCGGACGGTCATTAGCAATCAGCCCCAGCATTTT. The full variable domain, in which reference TRBV28 and TRBJ1-5 provide the parts outside the CDR3, is DVKVTQSSRYLVKRTGEKVFLECVQDMDHENMFWYRQDPGLGLRLIYFSYDVKMKEKGDIPEGYSVSREKKERFSLILESASTNQTSMYLCASSRTVISNQPQHFGDGTRLSIL.

The J gene is TRBJ2-7, the V gene TRBV27; D not resolved. In germline, CDR1 is MNHEY, CDR2 SMNVEV (reference sequence). The CDR3 totals 12 residues. With 2 bases removed from V and 2 bases from J, the gap between germline ends came to 4 bases. DNA for the CDR3: TGTGCCAGCAGTTTACCCCCCTACGAGCAGTACTTC. Amino acids: CASSLPPYEQYF.

The V call is TRBV6-5, the J call TRBJ2-1, with unresolved D. CDR1 is MNHEY and CDR2 is SVGAGI in the germline V gene. This CDR3 comprises 14 residues. The V end was cut by 0 bases, the J end by 8 bases, with 11 bases between. CDR3 nucleotides: TGTGCCAGCAGTTACTCGGCCCAAAGCGATGAGCAGTTCTTC. It codes for CASSYSAQSDEQFF.

Comments on this clone: This specimen includes other DNA sequences encoding the same CDR3. The rearrangement links TRBV9 to TRBJ1-1, with D perhaps matching TRBD1 (6 bases). This CDR3 has 14 residues. Trimming stripped 3 bases from V and 0 bases from J, with 9 bases between. Germline CDR1 reads SGDLS; CDR2 reads YYNGEE. For the CDR3, the DNA is TGTGCCAGCAGCGCGAGGGACATGAACACTGAAGCTTTCTTT. It codes for CASSARDMNTEAFF.

This chain connects TRBV2 to TRBJ2-5; either TRBD1 or TRBD2 may fit D (6 bases each). Germline V gene lookup returns CDR1 SNHLY and CDR2 FYNNEI. The CDR3 spans 13 residues. Trimming removed 10 bases from V and 5 bases from J, with 17 bases in between. The CDR3: CATQGGLGETQYF. The DNA of the CDR3 is TGTGCCACCCAAGGGGGGCTTGGCGAGACCCAGTACTTC.

In DNA, the CDR3 is TGTGCCAGTAGTATCAGCAGGGATTACGATCAGCCCCAGCATTTT. Translated: CASSISRDYDQPQHF. The rearrangement links TRBV19 to TRBJ1-5, with D maybe TRBD1 (5 bases). The germline CDR1 and CDR2 sequences are LNHDA and SQIVND (reference sequence). V was pared by 3 bases and J by 5 bases, with 14 bases between. The CDR3 extends over 15 amino acids.

A single count supports this clone. The chain combines TRBV18 with TRBJ1-2; D unresolved. V dropped 2 bases and J dropped 1 base, with 8 bases sitting between them. Germline lookup yields CDR1 KGHSH and CDR2 LQKENI. The CDR3 covers 14 residues. CDR3 residues: CASSPDGVNYGYTF. The CDR3 bases are TGTGCCAGCTCACCAGACGGAGTTAACTATGGCTACACCTTC.

The CDR3, as DNA: TGTGCCAGCAGTGAATTCAGCGGGAGGCCCCAAGAGACCCAGTACTTC. Translating gives CASSEFSGRPQETQYF. This chain connects TRBV6-1 to TRBJ2-5; 9 nucleotides align to TRBD2. Trimming removed 2 bases from V and 1 base from J; junction bases left unmatched: 5. Germline CDR1 reads MNHNS; CDR2 reads SASEGT. This CDR3 contains 16 residues.

The chain couples TRBV29-1 to TRBJ2-7; no definite D call. Trimming removed 4 bases at V and 3 bases at J, with 10 bases between. Germline CDR1 reads SQVTM; CDR2 reads ANQGSEA. The CDR3 sequence is 12 residues long. The CDR3 DNA reads as TGCAGCGTTGCCGGAATCGGCTACGAGCAGTACTTC. Protein sequence: CSVAGIGYEQYF.

The gene calls are TRBV6-1 and TRBJ2-7; D not resolved. The CDR3 consists of 13 residues. Germline V gives CDR1 MNHNS, CDR2 SASEGT. With 4 bases removed from V and 1 base from J, the gap between germline ends came to 8 bases. CDR3 protein: CASSAPLSYEQYF. CDR3 nucleotide sequence: TGTGCCAGCAGTGCCCCCCTTTCCTACGAGCAGTACTTC.

This chain connects TRBV27 to TRBJ2-1; TRBD1 or TRBD2 may be the D gene (6 bases each). V gave up 5 bases and J gave up 8 bases, with 19 bases separating them. Germline CDR1 reads MNHEY; CDR2 reads SMNVEV (reference sequence). The CDR3 is made up of 15 amino acids. The CDR3 nucleotides are TGTGCCAGCAGTGGAGGGAAGGGACATCGGGATGAGCAGTTCTTC. Translating gives CASSGGKGHRDEQFF.

Comments on this clone: In the same sample, other DNA sequences code for this CDR3. The rearrangement uses TRBV7-9 and TRBJ1-2, with D possibly matching TRBD1 (6 bases). The V gene lost 5 bases and the J gene lost 6 bases, with 10 bases spanning the gap. Germline V gene data show CDR1 as SEHNR and CDR2 as FQNEAQ (reference sequence). The CDR3 spans 12 residues. CDR3 protein: CASSQRTDGYTF. The CDR3 DNA reads TGTGCCAGCAGCCAGCGGACAGATGGCTACACCTTC.

The rearrangement joins TRBV28 to TRBJ1-2; possibly TRBD1 for D (5 bases). Germline CDR1 MDHEN, CDR2 SYDVKM. CDR3 length: 13 amino acids. The germline V and J ends were trimmed by 2 bases and 5 bases, with 9 bases remaining between them. The CDR3 DNA sequence: TGTGCCAGCAGTTTAGTACAGGCGTATGGCTACACCTTC. Protein sequence: CASSLVQAYGYTF.